A selection of T cell receptor beta chains follows, all from one sample in a study of shared clonotypes between healthy human individuals. Sequencing used immunoSEQ multiplex PCR; TCRdb keeps in-frame clones, though not all of them. The sample lists hundreds of thousands of clones; around 67% were seen once. What was sequenced was memory CD4+ T cells sorted from blood. The receptors originated from a young woman in good health. CDR3s include the opening cysteine and the closing phenylalanine or tryptophan. D genes are given only for firm matches. Size tells how often a clone was seen (once, few, many) or the class of an expanded clone, and some rows leave it out.

CASSFFGSTDTQYF	TGTGCCAGCAGCTTTTTCGGGAGTACAGATACGCAGTATTTT	-	-	TRBJ2-3	TRBV5-4
CASRTGIEETQYF	TGTGCCAGTAGGACAGGGATTGAGGAGACCCAGTACTTC	-	TRBD1	TRBJ2-5	TRBV11-2
CASTHRAEGYNEQFF	TGTGCCAGCACCCACAGGGCGGAGGGATACAATGAGCAGTTCTTC	-	-	TRBJ2-1	TRBV27
CASSYSRNQPQHF	TGTGCCAGCAGTTACTCGAGGAATCAGCCCCAGCATTTT	few	-	TRBJ1-5	TRBV6-5
CASITRGPSSYNEQFF	TGTGCCAGTATCACCAGGGGGCCGAGCTCCTACAATGAGCAGTTCTTC	-	TRBD1	TRBJ2-1	TRBV19
CASAPGDRDTGELFF	TGTGCCAGCGCCCCAGGGGACAGGGACACCGGGGAGCTGTTTTTT	many	TRBD1	TRBJ2-2	TRBV6-4
CASGIGDRAEQYF	TGTGCCAGTGGTATCGGGGACAGGGCCGAGCAGTACTTC	-	TRBD1	TRBJ2-7	TRBV27
CASSPPASRRGGELFF	TGTGCCAGCAGTCCCCCGGCGAGCAGGAGGGGCGGGGAGCTGTTTTTT	-	-	TRBJ2-2	TRBV27
CASSLSAIQETQYF	TGTGCCAGCAGCTTATCAGCGATACAAGAGACCCAGTACTTC	-	-	TRBJ2-5	TRBV7-6
CASSIRGQGMNNEQFF	TGTGCCAGTAGTATACGGGGGCAGGGCATGAACAATGAGCAGTTCTTC	once	-	TRBJ2-1	TRBV19
CSAGQAGTGVSGANVLTF	TGCAGCGCCGGACAGGCCGGGACAGGAGTCTCTGGGGCCAACGTCCTGACTTTC	once	TRBD1	TRBJ2-6	TRBV29-1
CASSLTHRGATNEKLFF	TGTGCCAGCAGCTTAACCCACCGAGGGGCAACTAATGAAAAACTGTTTTTT	-	-	TRBJ1-4	TRBV7-8
CASSLTSGNRGELFF	TGCGCCAGCAGCTTGACTAGCGGGAACCGAGGGGAGCTGTTTTTT	-	TRBD2	TRBJ2-2	TRBV5-1
CASRGGNEQFF	TGTGCCAGCAGGGGGGGTAATGAGCAGTTCTTC	-	-	TRBJ2-1	TRBV7-9
CASSLEIAGDYGYTF	TGTGCCAGCAGCTTGGAGATAGCGGGAGACTATGGCTACACCTTC	-	-	TRBJ1-2	TRBV7-8
CVRSFYWTGGNQPQHF	TGTGTCAGAAGCTTTTATTGGACAGGAGGCAATCAGCCCCAGCATTTT	-	-	TRBJ1-5	TRBV7-5
CASSEHQNTEAFF	TGTGCCAGCAGCGAACATCAGAACACTGAAGCTTTCTTT	-	-	TRBJ1-1	TRBV7-6
CSGGQSMNTEAFF	TGCAGCGGAGGCCAATCAATGAACACTGAAGCTTTCTTT	once	-	TRBJ1-1	TRBV29-1
CASSQTGRASEQYF	TGCGCCAGCAGCCAAACCGGGCGAGCTTCCGAGCAGTACTTC	-	-	TRBJ2-7	TRBV5-1
CASAPGDSKYYGYTF	TGTGCCAGCGCCCCCGGGGACAGCAAGTACTATGGCTACACCTTC	-	TRBD1	TRBJ1-2	TRBV2
CASSLMGPLKEAFF	TGTGCCAGCAGCTTAATGGGACCCCTCAAGGAAGCTTTCTTT	once	-	TRBJ1-1	TRBV11-2
CASSPKRLAGGLNEQFF	TGTGCCAGCAGCCCTAAACGACTAGCGGGAGGGCTCAATGAGCAGTTCTTC	-	TRBD2	TRBJ2-1	TRBV7-9
CASTSSGASTYEQYF	TGTGCCAGCACCTCTAGCGGAGCCAGCACCTACGAGCAGTACTTC	few	TRBD2	TRBJ2-7	TRBV6-1
CASSLRGGTRNNEQFF	TGTGCCAGCAGTTTAAGGGGGGGGACTAGAAACAATGAGCAGTTCTTC	-	TRBD2	TRBJ2-1	TRBV27
CASSPRDTGELFF	TGTGCCAGCTCACCCCGGGACACCGGGGAGCTGTTTTTT	-	-	TRBJ2-2	TRBV18
CASSLESGYEQYF	TGTGCCAGCAGCTTAGAGTCAGGTTACGAGCAGTACTTC	-	-	TRBJ2-7	TRBV7-7
CASSLGSGTTEAFF	TGCGCCAGCAGCTTGGGGTCGGGGACGACTGAAGCTTTCTTT	-	-	TRBJ1-1	TRBV5-1
CASSQAGGGLAGGNEQFF	TGTGCCAGCAGTCAGGCAGGGGGAGGACTAGCGGGAGGTAATGAGCAGTTCTTC	-	TRBD2	TRBJ2-1	TRBV2